The 12 T cell receptor beta chains below were found in one sample sequenced in a study of blood T cell repertoires in COVID-19. The method was immunoSEQ multiplex PCR; TCRdb's version includes in-frame clones alone and lacks a portion of them. The sample shows roughly 25,000 clones, around 94% of them seen only once. The sample comprised peripheral blood. These receptors came from a woman between 50 and 59 years old with active COVID-19.

CDR3 in amino acids: CATSDRANEQFF. DNA for the CDR3: TGTGCCACCTCGGACAGGGCAAATGAGCAGTTCTTC. This rearrangement joins TRBV19 to TRBJ2-1; 8 bases match TRBD1. Unmatched junction bases numbered 6, after V lost 10 bases and J lost 7 bases. The CDR3 runs to 12 residues. Germline V gene data show CDR1 as LNHDA and CDR2 as SQIVND (reference sequence).

V is TRBV5-4 and J is TRBJ2-7; TRBD1 is a possible D gene (6 bases). The CDR3 spans 11 residues. Germline V CDR1 and CDR2: SGHNT, YYREEE (reference sequence). Trimming removed 3 bases from V and 6 bases from J, with 7 bases in between. The CDR3, as DNA: TGTGCCAGCAGCTCGGACAGCGAGCAGTACTTC. Amino acids: CASSSDSEQYF. Using reference TRBV5-4 and TRBJ2-7 for the parts outside the CDR3, the full variable domain is ETGVTQSPTHLIKTRGQQVTLRCSSQSGHNTVSWYQQALGQGPQFIFQYYREEENGRGNFPPRFSGLQFPNYSSELNVNALELDDSALYLCASSSDSEQYFGPGTRLTVT.

The chain employs TRBV3-1 (or the pseudogene TRBV3-2) and TRBJ2-7; TRBD1 matches at 7 bases. Germline V gives CDR1 LGHDT, CDR2 YNNKEL (reference sequence). Trimming removed 0 bases from V and 5 bases from J; junction bases left unmatched: 4. This CDR3 comprises 14 residues. The CDR3 region is CASSQDPDRNEQYF. The CDR3 DNA reads as TGTGCCAGCAGCCAAGATCCGGACAGGAACGAGCAGTACTTC.

V is TRBV5-1 and J is TRBJ1-2; 9 bases are a match to TRBD1. Germline CDR1 SGHRS, CDR2 YFSETQ. V lost 0 bases and J lost 5; bases outside the gene matches: 5. The CDR3 extends over 15 amino acids. The CDR3 sequence is CASSLGGTGTYGYTF. In DNA, the CDR3 is TGCGCCAGCAGCTTGGGTGGGACAGGGACTTATGGCTACACCTTC.

The chain has TRBV29-1 and TRBJ2-7; 7 nucleotides match TRBD1. This CDR3 spans 11 amino acids. Germline V gene sequence: CDR1 SQVTM, CDR2 ANQGSEA. The junction had 2 bases not matched to a gene; V was cut back by 4 bases and J by 5 bases. CDR3 in DNA: TGCAGCGTTGGACAGGGCCACGAGCAGTACTTC. Its protein product is CSVGQGHEQYF.

The gene calls are TRBV28 and TRBJ2-4, with 8 nucleotides matching TRBD1. Germline loops: CDR1 MDHEN, CDR2 SYDVKM. V gave up 8 bases and J gave up 0 bases; unmatched junction bases: 6. The CDR3 contains 15 residues. DNA for the CDR3: TGTGCCAGCTCGGGGACAGGACTAGCCAAAAACATTCAGTACTTC. Protein product: CASSGTGLAKNIQYF.

V is TRBV6-1 and J is TRBJ2-2; 9 nucleotides match TRBD1. This CDR3 region has 16 residues. The ends lost 2 bases at V and 4 bases at J; junction bases unmatched: 5. Germline V gene sequence: CDR1 MNHNS, CDR2 SASEGT. CDR3 in amino acids: CASSEPGQGLTGELFF. CDR3 coding DNA: TGTGCCAGCAGTGAACCGGGACAGGGCCTCACCGGGGAGCTGTTTTTT.

V gene TRBV27 combines with J gene TRBJ2-3; D uncertain. The CDR3 spans 14 residues. The germline V gene has CDR1 MNHEY and CDR2 SMNVEV (reference sequence). Trimming took 6 bases from V and 0 from J, leaving 10 bases between them. The CDR3 DNA sequence: TGTGCCAGCAGGTGGCTCTCGAGCACAGATACGCAGTATTTT. This codes for CASRWLSSTDTQYF.

This clone turned up a few times. This sequence joins TRBV28 and TRBJ1-2; no clear D. CDR3 length: 12 amino acids. Germline CDR1 and CDR2: MDHEN and SYDVKM. V was pared by 4 bases and J by 8 bases, with 11 bases between. CDR3 DNA: TGTGCCAGCAGTTCCTTCGCGGGCGGCTACACCTTC. Protein sequence: CASSSFAGGYTF.

Points on this clone: This may be a read error, as it is one base from a much larger clone. The chain employs TRBV12-3 or TRBV12-4 and TRBJ1-2; TRBD1 is a possible D gene (6 bases). Trimming took off 4 bases at V and 4 bases at J, with 10 bases between the two ends. The CDR3 spans 13 residues. CDR3 bases: TGTGCCAGCAGTTCAGGGACAAGCTATGGCTACACCTTC. Encoded protein: CASSSGTSYGYTF.

J is TRBJ1-6 and V is TRBV28; possibly TRBD1 for D (6 bases). The germline V gene has CDR1 MDHEN and CDR2 SYDVKM. The CDR3 loop spans 14 amino acids. V lost 7 bases to trimming and J lost 6 bases, with 13 bases between them. CDR3 sequence reads: CASIWGGGNSPLHF. The CDR3 bases are TGTGCCAGCATTTGGGGGGGCGGTAATTCACCCCTCCACTTT. Full variable domain (missing parts from reference TRBV28 and TRBJ1-6): DVKVTQSSRYLVKRTGEKVFLECVQDMDHENMFWYRQDPGLGLRLIYFSYDVKMKEKGDIPEGYSVSREKKERFSLILESASTNQTSMYLCASIWGGGNSPLHFGNGTRLTVT.

The chain links TRBV3-1 (or the pseudogene TRBV3-2) to TRBJ2-1; tentatively, D is TRBD2 (5 bases). Trimming removed 2 bases from V and 8 bases from J, with 10 bases in between. The germline V gene encodes CDR1 LGHDT and CDR2 YNNKEL (reference sequence). The CDR3 sequence is 13 residues long. The CDR3 nucleotides read TGTGCCAGCAGCCAAACTAGTTTCCATGAGCAGTTCTTC. As protein: CASSQTSFHEQFF.